The 8 T cell receptor beta chains below all came from one sample that was sequenced in a study of cytomegalovirus exposure and HLA in healthy donors. PCR amplification relied on 60 Vbeta primers (plus 13 Jbeta primers). Only in-frame clones appear in the TCRdb table, and some are missing; sequencing was by immunoSEQ multiplex PCR. The table lists under 200,000 clones, 65% to 90% of them singletons, with around 0.3% in the top ten. Source material: PBMCs. The receptors shown here come from a woman under 40 in good health and CMV-seronegative.

The chain carries TRBV4-1 and TRBJ1-6; 10 bases are shared with TRBD1. V shed 0 bases, J shed 5 bases, and the junction held 4 bases outside the gene matches. The germline CDR1 and CDR2 sequences are MGHRA and YSYEKL. CDR3 size: 17 residues. CDR3 in amino acids: CASSQEDRGYDNSPLHF. DNA for the CDR3: TGCGCCAGCAGCCAAGAGGACAGGGGGTATGATAATTCACCCCTCCACTTT.

The chain carries TRBV5-1 and TRBJ1-5; 8 bases map to TRBD1. Trimming at V came to 4 bases and at J to 6 bases, leaving 6 bases not matched to a gene. Per germline, CDR1 SGHRS and CDR2 YFSETQ. The CDR3 extends over 14 amino acids. CDR3 DNA: TGCGCCAGCAGCCAAACAGGGGGAGGTCAGCCCCAGCATTTT. It specifies CASSQTGGGQPQHF.

The rearrangement joins TRBV6-1 to TRBJ1-1; 8 nucleotides line up with TRBD1. This CDR3 has 14 residues. The ends lost 2 bases at V and 4 bases at J; junction bases unmatched: 3. CDR1 and CDR2 from the germline V gene are MNHNS and SASEGT. The DNA for the CDR3 is TGTGCCAGCAGTGAATATACAGGGGGCACTGAAGCTTTCTTT. It translates to CASSEYTGGTEAFF.

V gene TRBV7-9 combines with J gene TRBJ2-7, with no clear D. This CDR3 contains 11 residues. Looked up from germline, CDR1 is SEHNR and CDR2 is FQNEAQ (reference sequence). V was trimmed by 8 bases and J by 6 bases, leaving 11 bases between them. CDR3 residues: CASRSGLEQYF. The CDR3 region has the DNA TGTGCCAGCCGTAGTGGGCTCGAGCAGTACTTC.

The rearrangement uses TRBV6-6 and TRBJ2-7; 10 bases align to TRBD1. Per germline, CDR1 MNHNY and CDR2 SVGAGI (reference sequence). V gave up 6 bases and J gave up 1 base; unmatched junction bases: 3. This CDR3 is built from 14 residues. Here the CDR3 reads CASSRDRGSYEQYF. The CDR3 region has the DNA TGTGCCAGCAGCCGGGACAGGGGATCCTACGAGCAGTACTTC.

The gene calls are TRBV7-3 and TRBJ2-3, with D perhaps matching TRBD2 (6 bases). This CDR3 is 13 amino acids long. Germline V gene lookup returns CDR1 SGHTA and CDR2 FQGTGA. Deletions cut 5 bases from V and 3 bases from J, with 9 bases between. This CDR3 is CASSRSGTDTQYF. For the CDR3, the DNA is TGTGCCAGCAGCCGGAGCGGGACAGATACGCAGTATTTT.

As concerns this clone: The junction departs from the called germline gene at one end, perhaps through a read error. The rearrangement links TRBV7-7 to TRBJ2-7; perhaps TRBD2 as D (5 bases). The CDR3 runs to 13 residues. The germline V gene has CDR1 SSHAT and CDR2 FNYEAQ (reference sequence). The CDR3 nucleotides read TGTGCTAGCAGCCGCGGCCCGGGGTACGAGCAGTACTTC. It specifies CASSRGPGYEQYF. The complete variable domain, with remaining parts taken from reference TRBV7-7 and TRBJ2-7, reads GAGVSQSPRYKVTKRGQDVTLRCDPISSHATLYWYQQALGQGPEFLTYFNYEAQPDKSGLPSDRFSAERPEGSISTLTIQRTEQRDSAMYRCASSRGPGYEQYFGPGTRLTVT.

In the case of this clone: Other DNA sequences within the sample encode an identical CDR3. The chain combines TRBV5-4 with TRBJ2-3; D unresolved. CDR1 SGHNT and CDR2 YYREEE come from the germline V gene (reference sequence). The CDR3 extends over 13 amino acids. V was shortened by 4 bases and J by 0 bases, with 6 bases between the two germline ends. In nucleotides, the CDR3 is TGTGCCAGCAGCCTCAGTAGCACAGATACGCAGTATTTT. It translates to CASSLSSTDTQYF.